Described below is a single T cell receptor beta chain sequence and its context. The antigen remains unidentified. The sample originates from a study of cytomegalovirus exposure and HLA in healthy donors. The study ran its PCR with 60 Vbeta and 13 Jbeta primers. Assay used: immunoSEQ multiplex PCR; TCRdb lists only in-frame clones, some missing. The table has approximately 130,000 clones, 82% seen once; the top ten hold less than 10%. Regarding the study as a whole: Through in vitro validation, a few CMV-associated chains were shown to be specific for CMV antigens.

Trimming pared 3 bases from V and 6 bases from J, leaving 9 bases between. Germline CDR1 reads SQVTM; CDR2 reads ANQGSEA. This CDR3 is 12 amino acids long. The chain couples TRBV29-1 to TRBJ2-1; no clear D. The specimen sequenced was PBMCs. This TCR was sampled from a woman between 45 and 60 years old in good health and CMV-seropositive. CDR3 sequence reads: CSVEASINEQFF. In nucleotides, the CDR3 is TGCAGCGTTGAGGCTAGTATCAATGAGCAGTTCTTC.